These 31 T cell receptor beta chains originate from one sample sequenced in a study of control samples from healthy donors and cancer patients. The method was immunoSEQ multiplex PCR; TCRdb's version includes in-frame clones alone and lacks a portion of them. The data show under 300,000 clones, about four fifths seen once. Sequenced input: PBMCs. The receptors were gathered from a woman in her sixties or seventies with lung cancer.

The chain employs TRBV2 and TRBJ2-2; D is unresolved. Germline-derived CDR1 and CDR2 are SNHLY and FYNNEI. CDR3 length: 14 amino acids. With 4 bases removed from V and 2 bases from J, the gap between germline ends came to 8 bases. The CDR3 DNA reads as TGTGCCAGCAGTGTTTCGGGTAACACCGGGGAGCTGTTTTTT. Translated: CASSVSGNTGELFF.

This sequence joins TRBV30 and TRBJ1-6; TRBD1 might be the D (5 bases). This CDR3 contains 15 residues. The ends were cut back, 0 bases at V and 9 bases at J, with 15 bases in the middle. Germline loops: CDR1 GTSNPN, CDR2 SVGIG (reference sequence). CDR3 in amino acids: CAWSVHQGLGSPLHF. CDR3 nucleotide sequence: TGTGCCTGGAGTGTACACCAGGGTCTGGGTTCACCCCTCCACTTT. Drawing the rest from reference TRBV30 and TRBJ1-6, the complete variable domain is SQTIHQWPATLVQPVGSPLSLECTVEGTSNPNLYWYRQAAGRGLQLLFYSVGIGQISSEVPQNLSASRPQDRQFILSSKKLLLSDSGFYLCAWSVHQGLGSPLHFGNGTRLTVT.

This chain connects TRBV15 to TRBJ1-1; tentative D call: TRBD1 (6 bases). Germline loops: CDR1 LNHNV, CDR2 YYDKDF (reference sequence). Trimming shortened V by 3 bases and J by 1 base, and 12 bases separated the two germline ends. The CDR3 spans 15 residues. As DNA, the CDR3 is TGTGCCACCAGCAGGGAGGACAGCAGGAACACTGAAGCTTTCTTT. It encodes CATSREDSRNTEAFF.

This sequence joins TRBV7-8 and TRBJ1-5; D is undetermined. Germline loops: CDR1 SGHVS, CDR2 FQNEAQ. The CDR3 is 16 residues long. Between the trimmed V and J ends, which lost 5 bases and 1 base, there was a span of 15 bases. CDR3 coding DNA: TGTGCCAGCAGCCAAGGAGGGTACGGGAGCAATCAGCCCCAGCATTTT. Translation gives CASSQGGYGSNQPQHF.

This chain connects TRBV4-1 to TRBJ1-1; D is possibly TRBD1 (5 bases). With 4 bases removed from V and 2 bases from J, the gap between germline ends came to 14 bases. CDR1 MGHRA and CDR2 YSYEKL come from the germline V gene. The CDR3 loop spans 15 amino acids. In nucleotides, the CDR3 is TGCGCCAGCAGCCCCCTTCAGACAGTAAACACTGAAGCTTTCTTT. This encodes CASSPLQTVNTEAFF.

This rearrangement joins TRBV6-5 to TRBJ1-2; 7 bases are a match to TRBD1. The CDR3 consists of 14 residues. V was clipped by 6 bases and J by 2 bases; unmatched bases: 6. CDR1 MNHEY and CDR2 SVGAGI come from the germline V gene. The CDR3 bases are TGTGCCAGCAGCCTCGCCAGGGGGAACTATGGCTACACCTTC. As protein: CASSLARGNYGYTF.

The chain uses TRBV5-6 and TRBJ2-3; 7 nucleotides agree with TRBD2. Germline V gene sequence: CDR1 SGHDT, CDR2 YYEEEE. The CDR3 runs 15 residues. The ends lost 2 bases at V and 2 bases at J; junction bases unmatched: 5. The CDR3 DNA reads TGTGCCAGCAGCTTTGGCGGGGGACTCACAGATACGCAGTATTTT. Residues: CASSFGGGLTDTQYF.

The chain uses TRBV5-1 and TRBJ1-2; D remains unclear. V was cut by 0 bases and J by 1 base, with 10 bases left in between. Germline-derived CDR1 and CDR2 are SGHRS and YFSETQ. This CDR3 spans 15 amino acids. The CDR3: CASSLAAAGNYGYTF. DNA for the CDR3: TGCGCCAGCAGCTTGGCCGCGGCCGGTAACTATGGCTACACCTTC. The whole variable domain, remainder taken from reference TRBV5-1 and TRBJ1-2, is KAGVTQTPRYLIKTRGQQVTLSCSPISGHRSVSWYQQTPGQGLQFLFEYFSETQRNKGNFPGRFSGRQFSNSRSEMNVSTLELGDSALYLCASSLAAAGNYGYTFGSGTRLTVV.

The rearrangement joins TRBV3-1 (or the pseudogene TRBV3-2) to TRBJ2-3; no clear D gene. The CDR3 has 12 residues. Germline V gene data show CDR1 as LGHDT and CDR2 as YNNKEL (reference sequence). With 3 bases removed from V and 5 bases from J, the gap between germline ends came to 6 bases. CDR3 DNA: TGTGCCAGCAGCCATCACGGAGATACGCAGTATTTT. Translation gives CASSHHGDTQYF.

This CDR3 is CASRTQGVSTGELFF. In nucleotides, the CDR3 is TGTGCCAGCAGGACACAGGGCGTTAGCACCGGGGAGCTGTTTTTT. The V and J genes are TRBV28 and TRBJ2-2; possibly TRBD1 for D (6 bases). CDR1 and CDR2 from the germline V gene are MDHEN and SYDVKM. This CDR3 comprises 15 residues. Trimming stripped 6 bases from V and 4 bases from J, with 15 bases between.

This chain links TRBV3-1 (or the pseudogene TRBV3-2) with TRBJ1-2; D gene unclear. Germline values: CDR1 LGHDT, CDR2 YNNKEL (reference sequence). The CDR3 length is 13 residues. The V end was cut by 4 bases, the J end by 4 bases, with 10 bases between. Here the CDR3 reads CASSRLGRYGYTF. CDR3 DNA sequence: TGTGCCAGCAGCCGATTGGGTCGCTATGGCTACACCTTC.

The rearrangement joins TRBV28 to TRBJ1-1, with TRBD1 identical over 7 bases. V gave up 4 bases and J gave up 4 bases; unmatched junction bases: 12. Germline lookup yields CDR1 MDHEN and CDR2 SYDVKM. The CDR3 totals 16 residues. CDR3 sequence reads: CASSSGPRDRPTEAFF. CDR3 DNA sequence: TGTGCCAGCAGTTCCGGACCGAGGGACAGACCCACTGAAGCTTTCTTT.

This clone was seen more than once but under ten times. CDR3 protein: CASSSKGVRYYEQYF. The CDR3 bases are TGTGCCAGCAGCTCCAAAGGGGTCAGATACTACGAGCAGTACTTC. J is TRBJ2-7 and V is TRBV5-4, with D possibly TRBD1 on 5 matching bases. Germline V gene data show CDR1 as SGHNT and CDR2 as YYREEE (reference sequence). V was shortened by 3 bases and J by 3 bases, with 16 bases between the two germline ends. CDR3 length: 15 residues.

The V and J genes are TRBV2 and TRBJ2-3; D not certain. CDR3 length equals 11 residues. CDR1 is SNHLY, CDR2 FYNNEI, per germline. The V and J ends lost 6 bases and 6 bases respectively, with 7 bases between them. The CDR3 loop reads CASRAMDTQYF. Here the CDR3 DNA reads TGTGCCAGCAGGGCGATGGATACGCAGTATTTT.

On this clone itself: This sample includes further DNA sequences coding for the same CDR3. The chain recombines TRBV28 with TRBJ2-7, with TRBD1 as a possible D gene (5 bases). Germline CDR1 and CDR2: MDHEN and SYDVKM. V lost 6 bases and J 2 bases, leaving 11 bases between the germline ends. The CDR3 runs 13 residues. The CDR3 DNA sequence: TGTGCCAGCAGCCTGCTGGGGCCCTACGAGCAGTACTTC. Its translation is CASSLLGPYEQYF. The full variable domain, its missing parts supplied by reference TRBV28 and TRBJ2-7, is DVKVTQSSRYLVKRTGEKVFLECVQDMDHENMFWYRQDPGLGLRLIYFSYDVKMKEKGDIPEGYSVSREKKERFSLILESASTNQTSMYLCASSLLGPYEQYFGPGTRLTVT.

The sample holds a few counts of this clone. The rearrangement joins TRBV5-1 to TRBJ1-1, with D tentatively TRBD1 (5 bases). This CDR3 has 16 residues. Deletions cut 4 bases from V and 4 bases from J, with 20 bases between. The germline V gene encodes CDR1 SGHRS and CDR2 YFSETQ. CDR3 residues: CASSPGTGSTGTEAFF. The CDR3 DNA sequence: TGCGCCAGCAGCCCCGGAACAGGTTCGACCGGCACTGAAGCTTTCTTT.

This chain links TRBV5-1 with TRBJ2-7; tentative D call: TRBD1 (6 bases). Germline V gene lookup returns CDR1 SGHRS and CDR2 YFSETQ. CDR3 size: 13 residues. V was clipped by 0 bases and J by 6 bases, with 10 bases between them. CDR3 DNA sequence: TGCGCCAGCAGCTTGGAACAGGGTAGCGAGCAGTACTTC. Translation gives CASSLEQGSEQYF. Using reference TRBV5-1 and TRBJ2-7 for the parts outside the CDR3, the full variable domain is KAGVTQTPRYLIKTRGQQVTLSCSPISGHRSVSWYQQTPGQGLQFLFEYFSETQRNKGNFPGRFSGRQFSNSRSEMNVSTLELGDSALYLCASSLEQGSEQYFGPGTRLTVT.

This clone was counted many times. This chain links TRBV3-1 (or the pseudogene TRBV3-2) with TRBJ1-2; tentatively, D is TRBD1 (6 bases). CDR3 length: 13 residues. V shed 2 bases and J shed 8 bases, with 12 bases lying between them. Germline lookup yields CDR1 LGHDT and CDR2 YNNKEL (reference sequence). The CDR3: CASSQSGALGYTF. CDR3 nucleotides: TGTGCCAGCAGCCAATCAGGGGCTCTCGGCTACACCTTC.

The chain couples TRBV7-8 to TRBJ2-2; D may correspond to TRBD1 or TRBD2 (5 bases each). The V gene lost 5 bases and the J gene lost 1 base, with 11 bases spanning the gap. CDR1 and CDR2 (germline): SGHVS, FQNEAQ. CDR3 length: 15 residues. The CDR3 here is CASSLGPQNTGELFF. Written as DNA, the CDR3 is TGTGCCAGCAGCCTGGGACCTCAGAACACCGGGGAGCTGTTTTTT.

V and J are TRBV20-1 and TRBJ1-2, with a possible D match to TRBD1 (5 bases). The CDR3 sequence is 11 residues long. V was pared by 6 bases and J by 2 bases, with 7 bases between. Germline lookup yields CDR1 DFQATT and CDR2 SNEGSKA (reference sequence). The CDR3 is CSADRNYGYTF. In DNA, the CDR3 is TGCAGTGCAGACAGAAACTATGGCTACACCTTC.

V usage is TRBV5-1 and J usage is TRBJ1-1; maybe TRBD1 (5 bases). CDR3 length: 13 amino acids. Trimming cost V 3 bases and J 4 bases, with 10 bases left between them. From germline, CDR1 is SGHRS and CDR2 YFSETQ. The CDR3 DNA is TGCGCCAGCAGCTGGGAGGGACCCACTGAAGCTTTCTTT. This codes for CASSWEGPTEAFF.

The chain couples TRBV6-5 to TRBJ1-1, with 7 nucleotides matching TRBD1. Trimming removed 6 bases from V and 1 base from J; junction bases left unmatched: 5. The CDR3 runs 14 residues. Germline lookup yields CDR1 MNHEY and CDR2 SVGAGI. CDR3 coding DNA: TGTGCCAGCAGAACCACAGGGGCGAACACTGAAGCTTTCTTT. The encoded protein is CASRTTGANTEAFF.

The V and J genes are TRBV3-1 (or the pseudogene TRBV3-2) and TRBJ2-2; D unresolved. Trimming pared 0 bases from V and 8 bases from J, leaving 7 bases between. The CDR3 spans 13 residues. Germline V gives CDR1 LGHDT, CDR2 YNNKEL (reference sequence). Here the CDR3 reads CASSQDNIGELFF. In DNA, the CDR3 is TGTGCCAGCAGCCAAGATAATATAGGGGAGCTGTTTTTT.

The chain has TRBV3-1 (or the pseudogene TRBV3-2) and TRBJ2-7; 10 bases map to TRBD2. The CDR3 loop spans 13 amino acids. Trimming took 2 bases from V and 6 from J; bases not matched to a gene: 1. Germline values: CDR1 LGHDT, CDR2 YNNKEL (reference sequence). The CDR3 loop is CASSQLAGAEQYF. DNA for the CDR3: TGTGCCAGCAGCCAACTAGCGGGGGCCGAGCAGTACTTC.

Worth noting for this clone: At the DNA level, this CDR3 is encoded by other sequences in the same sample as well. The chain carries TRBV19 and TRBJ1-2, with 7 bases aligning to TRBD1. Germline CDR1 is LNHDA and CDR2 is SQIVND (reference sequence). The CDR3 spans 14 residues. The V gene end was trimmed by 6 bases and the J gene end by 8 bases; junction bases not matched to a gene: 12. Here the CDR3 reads CASSPGQVGYGYTF. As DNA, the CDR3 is TGTGCCAGTAGCCCAGGACAGGTTGGCTACGGCTACACCTTC.

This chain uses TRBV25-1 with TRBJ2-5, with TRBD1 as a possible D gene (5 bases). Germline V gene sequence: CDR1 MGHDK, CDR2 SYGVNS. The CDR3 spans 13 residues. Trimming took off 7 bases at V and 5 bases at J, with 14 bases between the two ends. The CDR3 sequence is CASIETDRETQYF. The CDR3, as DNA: TGTGCCAGCATCGAGACAGATAGGGAGACCCAGTACTTC.

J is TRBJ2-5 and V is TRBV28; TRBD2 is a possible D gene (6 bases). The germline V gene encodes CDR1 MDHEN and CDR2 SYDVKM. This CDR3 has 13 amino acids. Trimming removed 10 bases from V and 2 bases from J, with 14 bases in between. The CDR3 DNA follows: TGTGCCACCGATAGACTAGGACAAGAGACCCAGTACTTC. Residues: CATDRLGQETQYF.

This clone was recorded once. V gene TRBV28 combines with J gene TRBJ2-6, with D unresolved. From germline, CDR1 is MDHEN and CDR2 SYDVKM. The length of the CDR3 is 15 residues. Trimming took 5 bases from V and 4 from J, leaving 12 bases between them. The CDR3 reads CASSPPPLGANVLTF. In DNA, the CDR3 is TGTGCCAGCAGTCCCCCGCCATTGGGGGCCAACGTCCTGACTTTC. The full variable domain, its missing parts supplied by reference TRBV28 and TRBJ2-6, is DVKVTQSSRYLVKRTGEKVFLECVQDMDHENMFWYRQDPGLGLRLIYFSYDVKMKEKGDIPEGYSVSREKKERFSLILESASTNQTSMYLCASSPPPLGANVLTFGAGSRLTVL.

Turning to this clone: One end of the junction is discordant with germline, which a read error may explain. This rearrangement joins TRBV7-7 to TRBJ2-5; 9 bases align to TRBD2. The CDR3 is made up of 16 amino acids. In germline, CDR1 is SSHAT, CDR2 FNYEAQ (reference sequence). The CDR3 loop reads CASSLVGGGAGETQYF. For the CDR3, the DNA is TGTGCTAGCAGCTTGGTCGGCGGGGGGGCAGGAGAGACCCAGTACTTC.

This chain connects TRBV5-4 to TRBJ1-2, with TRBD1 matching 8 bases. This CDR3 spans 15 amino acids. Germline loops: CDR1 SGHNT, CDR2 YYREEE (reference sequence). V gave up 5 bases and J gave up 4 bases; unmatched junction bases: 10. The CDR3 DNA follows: TGTGCCAGCAGTCGACCCGGGACAGGTATCTATGGCTACACCTTC. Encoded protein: CASSRPGTGIYGYTF.

The CDR3 is CASSKSTFRDRRTDTQYF. Here the CDR3 DNA reads TGTGCCAGCAGCAAATCCACCTTCCGGGACAGACGAACAGATACGCAGTATTTT. The genes are TRBV28 and TRBJ2-3; 7 bases line up with TRBD1. The CDR3 totals 18 residues. J gave up 3 bases and V 6 bases, and 18 bases lay outside the gene matches. Germline V CDR1 and CDR2: MDHEN, SYDVKM.